The clone carrying this TCR beta chain has just a few counts. Other nucleotide sequences from this sample produce the same CDR3. The CDR3 covers 14 residues. Trimming took 6 bases from V and 2 from J, leaving 11 bases between them. The germline gives CDR1 MNHNY, CDR2 SVGAGI (reference sequence). This sample was included in a study of cytomegalovirus exposure and HLA in healthy donors. A multiplex PCR was run with 60 Vbeta primers and 13 Jbeta primers. This table comes from immunoSEQ multiplex PCR, and its TCRdb copy is limited to in-frame clones, with some not included. The sample has approximately 140,000 clones; roughly 79% are singletons.

The specimen sequenced was PBMCs. The TCR sequence derives from a man younger than 30 in good health and CMV-seronegative. The J gene is TRBJ1-3, the V gene TRBV6-6; D is perhaps TRBD1 (6 bases). This CDR3 reads CASRGQGPGNTIYF. CDR3 bases: TGTGCCAGCAGGGGGCAGGGGCCTGGAAACACCATATATTTT.